This T cell receptor beta chain appears in the sequencing data of a study of blood T cells in healthy people across ages. This clonotype was picked up many times. Its antigen is unidentified. The study's findings and limits: Across samples, TCR beta diversity tracked strongly with naive T cell percentage. Fewer expanded clones and more diversity marked long-lived versus aged donors.

Alongside a J-beta primer mix, a sample-barcoded 5' primer served in a second PCR lasting about 7 to 12 cycles. TCRdb processed the 5' RACE reads anew with MiXCR; each CDR3 protein has one entry. Altogether roughly 900,000 distinct CDR3 sequences are present, 29% being singletons, with the ten largest covering around 16%. Healthy individuals of Caucasian origin from Russia, aged about 6 to 95, served as donors. Germline loops: CDR1 SGHTA, CDR2 FQGNSA. This CDR3 region has 16 residues. The receptor was derived from a woman aged 80 or older in good health. This rearrangement joins TRBV7-2 to TRBJ2-7; 10 bases fit TRBD2. Sequencing was carried out using blood. CDR3 in DNA: TGTCCTCCTCGGCCTGGGGCTAGCGGGAGCTCCTACGAGCAGTACTTC. Translation: CPPRPGASGSSYEQYF.